A single sample is the source of the 26 T cell receptor beta chains below, sequenced in a study of control samples from healthy donors and cancer patients. TCRdb keeps only in-frame clones here, not all; method: immunoSEQ multiplex PCR. The data contain approximately 170,000 clones, around 87% of them singletons. The sample was blood. These receptors were collected from a woman between 45 and 60 years old in good health.

This rearrangement joins TRBV5-5 to TRBJ2-3, with D perhaps matching TRBD2 (5 bases). The V and J ends lost 4 bases and 0 bases respectively, with 21 bases between them. Looked up from germline, CDR1 is SGHKS and CDR2 is YYEKEE (reference sequence). The CDR3 length is 18 residues. CDR3 bases: TGTGCCAGCAGCCGAAATCCTCTAGGAGGTTCGAGCACAGATACGCAGTATTTT. It yields the protein CASSRNPLGGSSTDTQYF.

This chain joins TRBV5-6 and TRBJ2-7; 11 bases match TRBD2. The length of the CDR3 is 15 residues. V gave up 5 bases and J gave up 0 bases; unmatched junction bases: 4. Germline V gene lookup returns CDR1 SGHDT and CDR2 YYEEEE. Written as DNA, the CDR3 is TGTGCCAGCAGGACAGGACTAGCGGGCTCCTACGAGCAGTACTTC. This translates into CASRTGLAGSYEQYF.

The chain links TRBV7-2 to TRBJ2-3, with D unclear. The CDR3 sequence is 11 residues long. Looked up from germline, CDR1 is SGHTA and CDR2 is FQGNSA. V shed 3 bases and J shed 2 bases, with 0 bases lying between them. The CDR3 DNA follows: TGTGCCAGCAGCTTCACAGATACGCAGTATTTT. Translating it yields CASSFTDTQYF.

The chain combines TRBV18 with TRBJ2-7, with TRBD1 matching over 7 bases. The V gene end was trimmed by 8 bases and the J gene end by 0 bases; junction bases not matched to a gene: 13. The germline V gene encodes CDR1 KGHSH and CDR2 LQKENI. The CDR3 loop spans 16 amino acids. CDR3 nucleotide sequence: TGTGCCAGCGCTAGGACTTCGACAGGGAGCTCCTACGAGCAGTACTTC. Amino acids: CASARTSTGSSYEQYF.

The J gene is TRBJ2-7, the V gene TRBV5-6, with D uncertain. V lost 1 base and J lost 2, with 7 bases in between. The CDR3 is made up of 13 amino acids. Germline loops: CDR1 SGHDT, CDR2 YYEEEE. CDR3 sequence reads: CASSLPQPYEQYF. The CDR3 DNA sequence: TGTGCCAGCAGCTTGCCCCAGCCCTACGAGCAGTACTTC.

This rearrangement joins TRBV5-1 to TRBJ1-5, with D hard to call. The germline CDR1 and CDR2 sequences are SGHRS and YFSETQ. CDR3 length: 15 amino acids. V shed 1 base and J shed 0 bases, with 8 bases lying between them. CDR3 amino acids: CASSLRGDSNQPQHF. CDR3 coding DNA: TGCGCCAGCAGCTTGAGAGGCGATAGCAATCAGCCCCAGCATTTT.

This clone was counted once. This rearrangement joins TRBV7-9 to TRBJ2-4, with D possibly matching TRBD1 (6 bases). The CDR3 runs to 19 residues. Trimming removed 4 bases at V and 0 bases at J, with 22 bases between. Germline V lookup: CDR1 SEHNR, CDR2 FQNEAQ (reference sequence). The CDR3 sequence: CASSSPGLGARLAKNIQYF. The CDR3 DNA is TGTGCCAGCAGCTCCCCCGGTTTGGGGGCTAGACTAGCCAAAAACATTCAGTACTTC.

The gene calls are TRBV6-2 or TRBV6-3 and TRBJ2-1; weak D call: TRBD1 (5 bases). Germline CDR1 MNHEY, CDR2 SVGEGT. V was pared by 5 bases and J by 0 bases, with 14 bases between. The CDR3 runs to 16 residues. The CDR3 DNA reads TGTGCCAGCAGTGCCAAACAGGCCTTCTCCTACAATGAGCAGTTCTTC. Residues: CASSAKQAFSYNEQFF.

V usage is TRBV12-3 or TRBV12-4 and J usage is TRBJ2-7; D may be TRBD1 (5 bases). Trimming removed 3 bases at V and 6 bases at J, with 6 bases between. The CDR3 runs 11 residues. This CDR3 is CASSFRGEQYF. The CDR3 DNA is TGTGCCAGCAGTTTTAGGGGCGAGCAGTACTTC.

The chain has TRBV28 and TRBJ1-2, with D possibly TRBD1 on 5 matching bases. V lost 5 bases and J lost 4, with 17 bases in between. This CDR3 is 15 amino acids long. Germline CDR1 and CDR2: MDHEN and SYDVKM. This CDR3 reads CASSQTTRGFYGYTF. In DNA, the CDR3 is TGTGCCAGCAGTCAAACCACCCGGGGCTTCTATGGCTACACCTTC.

This rearrangement joins TRBV28 to TRBJ2-1; 7 bases agree with TRBD2. The CDR3 is 11 residues long. CDR1 is MDHEN and CDR2 is SYDVKM in the germline V gene. The V gene end was trimmed by 7 bases and the J gene end by 9 bases; junction bases not matched to a gene: 3. The CDR3 here is CASTGGGEQFF. The CDR3 bases are TGTGCCAGCACGGGGGGAGGTGAGCAGTTCTTC.

The chain couples TRBV2 to TRBJ2-1; 8 nucleotides line up with TRBD2. The junction had 15 bases not matched to a gene; V was cut back by 5 bases and J by 9 bases. Germline assignment: CDR1 SNHLY and CDR2 FYNNEI. The CDR3 spans 16 residues. The chain's CDR3 is CASSLTGTSVDSEQFF. The CDR3 nucleotides are TGTGCCAGCAGTCTCACTGGGACTAGTGTGGACAGTGAGCAGTTCTTC.

The rearrangement joins TRBV18 to TRBJ1-6; 8 bases are a match to TRBD1. Germline V CDR1 and CDR2: KGHSH, LQKENI. Losses at the gene ends were 3 bases for V and 9 bases for J; bases not matched to a gene: 7. This CDR3 has 15 residues. CDR3 nucleotide sequence: TGTGCCAGCTCACCGACAGGGGCGCAGGTTTCACCCCTCCACTTT. It is translated as CASSPTGAQVSPLHF.

There are a few counts of this clone. V and J are TRBV30 and TRBJ2-1; D is undetermined. Trimming stripped 2 bases from V and 1 base from J, with 18 bases between. Per germline, CDR1 GTSNPN and CDR2 SVGIG (reference sequence). The CDR3 is 17 amino acids. CDR3 nucleotide sequence: TGTGCCTGGAGTCATCGGTTGTGGGGAAGTTCCTACAATGAGCAGTTCTTC. Translating it yields CAWSHRLWGSSYNEQFF.

Notes on this clone: An end of the junction does not agree with germline; a read error may underlie this. The V call is TRBV9, the J call TRBJ1-2; 7 bases are a match to TRBD1. The CDR3 totals 12 residues. CDR1 and CDR2 (germline): SGDLS, YYNGEE. The CDR3 loop is CASSVNRDSPIF. The CDR3 DNA is TGTGCCAGCAGCGTAAACCGGGACAGCCCAATCTTC.

The rearrangement uses TRBV5-1 and TRBJ2-5; no definite D call. The CDR3 is made up of 14 amino acids. V was pared by 1 base and J by 3 bases, with 10 bases between. Germline CDR1 and CDR2: SGHRS and YFSETQ. DNA of the CDR3: TGCGCCAGCAGCTTGTACGGTACAGAAGAGACCCAGTACTTC. It encodes CASSLYGTEETQYF. Full variable domain (missing parts from reference TRBV5-1 and TRBJ2-5): KAGVTQTPRYLIKTRGQQVTLSCSPISGHRSVSWYQQTPGQGLQFLFEYFSETQRNKGNFPGRFSGRQFSNSRSEMNVSTLELGDSALYLCASSLYGTEETQYFGPGTRLLVL.

This clone was found once. V is TRBV7-9 and J is TRBJ1-1, with 7 nucleotides matching TRBD1. J was trimmed by 5 bases and V by 5 bases; bases with no gene match: 8. There are 14 residues in the CDR3. Per the germline V gene, CDR1 is SEHNR and CDR2 is FQNEAQ (reference sequence). CDR3 bases: TGTGCCAGCAGCAACAGGGGCCGGGATACTGAAGCTTTCTTT. This translates into CASSNRGRDTEAFF.

The rearrangement links TRBV7-2 to TRBJ1-3; the D gene is possibly TRBD1 (6 bases). Germline values: CDR1 SGHTA, CDR2 FQGNSA. V was cut by 3 bases and J by 3 bases, with 9 bases left in between. The CDR3 runs to 14 residues. Here the CDR3 reads CASSFRDNGNTIYF. CDR3 sequence (DNA): TGTGCCAGCAGCTTCCGGGACAATGGAAACACCATATATTTT.

The chain employs TRBV27 and TRBJ2-2, with D unclear. Germline-derived CDR1 and CDR2 are MNHEY and SMNVEV (reference sequence). V shed 3 bases and J shed 3 bases, with 8 bases lying between them. The CDR3 sequence is 14 residues long. The CDR3 sequence: CASSLRQDTGELFF. In nucleotides, the CDR3 is TGTGCCAGCAGTTTGCGTCAAGACACCGGGGAGCTGTTTTTT.

The chain employs TRBV2 and TRBJ1-1; TRBD1 is a possible D gene (5 bases). In germline, CDR1 is SNHLY, CDR2 FYNNEI. Trimming took off 7 bases at V and 0 bases at J, with 12 bases between the two ends. This CDR3 has 14 residues. The CDR3 DNA reads as TGTGCCAGCAAAGGGGTGGTCATGAACACTGAAGCTTTCTTT. Its protein is CASKGVVMNTEAFF. Full variable domain (rest looked up from reference TRBV2 and TRBJ1-1): EPEVTQTPSHQVTQMGQEVILRCVPISNHLYFYWYRQILGQKVEFLVSFYNNEISEKSEIFDDQFSVERPDGSNFTLKIRSTKLEDSAMYFCASKGVVMNTEAFFGQGTRLTVV.

This chain joins TRBV6-5 and TRBJ2-7; TRBD2 matches 12 bases. CDR1 MNHEY and CDR2 SVGAGI come from the germline V gene. The V segment lost 6 bases and the J segment 1 base; nucleotides outside the gene matches: 1. The CDR3 covers 14 residues. The CDR3 DNA is TGTGCCAGCAGGGGACTAGCGGGTTCCTACGAGCAGTACTTC. Translating it yields CASRGLAGSYEQYF.

J is TRBJ1-1 and V is TRBV7-3; D not certain. This CDR3 region has 15 residues. Trimming shortened V by 2 bases and J by 0 bases, and 10 bases separated the two germline ends. From germline, CDR1 is SGHTA and CDR2 FQGTGA. CDR3 protein: CASSLSNAMNTEAFF. As DNA, the CDR3 is TGTGCCAGCAGCTTATCAAACGCAATGAACACTGAAGCTTTCTTT.

The chain combines TRBV6-5 with TRBJ2-1, with D possibly TRBD1 on 6 matching bases. The germline V and J ends were trimmed by 2 bases and 10 bases, with 15 bases remaining between them. Germline V lookup: CDR1 MNHEY, CDR2 SVGAGI. CDR3 size: 14 residues. The CDR3 protein is CASSYRGGTGEQFF. Written as DNA, the CDR3 is TGTGCCAGCAGTTACAGAGGGGGTACAGGAGAGCAGTTCTTC.

The chain has TRBV4-1 and TRBJ2-1; D unclear. Germline V gene lookup returns CDR1 MGHRA and CDR2 YSYEKL. The V gene lost 2 bases and the J gene lost 0 bases, with 14 bases spanning the gap. This CDR3 region has 17 residues. Written as DNA, the CDR3 is TGCGCCAGCAGCCAAAGTGGTATCCCCAGCTCCTACAATGAGCAGTTCTTC. It is translated as CASSQSGIPSSYNEQFF.

This clone was counted a few times. The rearrangement links TRBV29-1 to TRBJ1-1; possibly TRBD1 for D (5 bases). V was trimmed by 0 bases and J by 0 bases, leaving 11 bases between them. There are 15 residues in the CDR3. Germline CDR1 SQVTM, CDR2 ANQGSEA. CDR3 sequence: CSVEEGRGLNTEAFF. The CDR3 region has the DNA TGCAGCGTTGAAGAAGGGAGGGGATTGAACACTGAAGCTTTCTTT.

The CDR3 here is CASSLGRQGAFF. As DNA, the CDR3 is TGTGCCAGCAGCTTAGGTCGCCAGGGGGCTTTCTTT. V and J are TRBV7-8 and TRBJ1-1; tentatively, D is TRBD1 (6 bases). Germline V gives CDR1 SGHVS, CDR2 FQNEAQ. Trimming cost V 1 base and J 11 bases, with 11 bases left between them. The length of the CDR3 is 12 residues.